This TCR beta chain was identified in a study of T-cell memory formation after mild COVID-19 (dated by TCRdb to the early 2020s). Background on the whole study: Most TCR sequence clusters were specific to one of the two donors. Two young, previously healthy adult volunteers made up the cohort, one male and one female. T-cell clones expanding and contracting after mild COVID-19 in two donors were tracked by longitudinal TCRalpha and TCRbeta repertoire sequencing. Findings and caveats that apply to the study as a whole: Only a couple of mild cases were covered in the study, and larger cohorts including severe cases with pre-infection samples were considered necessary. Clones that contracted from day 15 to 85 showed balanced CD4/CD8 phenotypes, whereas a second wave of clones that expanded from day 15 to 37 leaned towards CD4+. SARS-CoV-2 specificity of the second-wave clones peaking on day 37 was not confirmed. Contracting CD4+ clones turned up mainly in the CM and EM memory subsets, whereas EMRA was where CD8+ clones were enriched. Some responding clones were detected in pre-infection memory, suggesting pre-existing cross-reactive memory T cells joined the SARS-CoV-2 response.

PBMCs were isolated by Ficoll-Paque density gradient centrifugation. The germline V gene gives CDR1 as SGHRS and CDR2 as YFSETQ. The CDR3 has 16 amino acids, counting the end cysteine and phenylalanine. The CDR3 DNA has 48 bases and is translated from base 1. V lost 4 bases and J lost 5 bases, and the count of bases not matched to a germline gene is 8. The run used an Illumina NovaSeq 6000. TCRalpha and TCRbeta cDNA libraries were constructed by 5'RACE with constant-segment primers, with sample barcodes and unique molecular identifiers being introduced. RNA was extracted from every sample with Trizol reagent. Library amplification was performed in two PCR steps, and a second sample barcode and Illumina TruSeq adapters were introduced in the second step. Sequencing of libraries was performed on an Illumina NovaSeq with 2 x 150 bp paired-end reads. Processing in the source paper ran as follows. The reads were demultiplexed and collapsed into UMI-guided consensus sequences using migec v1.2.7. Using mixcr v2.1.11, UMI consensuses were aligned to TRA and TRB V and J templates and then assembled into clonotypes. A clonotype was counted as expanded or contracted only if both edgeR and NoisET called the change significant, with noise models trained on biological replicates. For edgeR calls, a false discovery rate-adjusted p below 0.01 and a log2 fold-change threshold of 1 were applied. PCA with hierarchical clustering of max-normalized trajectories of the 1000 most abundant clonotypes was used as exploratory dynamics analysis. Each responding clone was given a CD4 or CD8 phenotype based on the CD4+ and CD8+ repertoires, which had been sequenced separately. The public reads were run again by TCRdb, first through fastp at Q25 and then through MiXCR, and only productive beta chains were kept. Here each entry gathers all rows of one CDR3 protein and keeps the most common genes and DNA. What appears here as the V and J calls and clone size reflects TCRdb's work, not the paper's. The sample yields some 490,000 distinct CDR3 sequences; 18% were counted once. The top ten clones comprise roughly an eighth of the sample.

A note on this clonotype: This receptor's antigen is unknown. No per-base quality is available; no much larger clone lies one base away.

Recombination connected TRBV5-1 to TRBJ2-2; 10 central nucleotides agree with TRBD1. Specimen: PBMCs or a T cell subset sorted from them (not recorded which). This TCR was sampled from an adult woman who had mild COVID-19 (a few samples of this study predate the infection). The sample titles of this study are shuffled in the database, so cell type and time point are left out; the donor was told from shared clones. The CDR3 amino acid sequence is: CASSPTDRGLTGELFF. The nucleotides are TGCGCCAGCAGCCCCACCGACAGGGGGCTGACCGGGGAGCTGTTTTTT.